Listed below are T cell receptor beta chains from one sample, sequenced in a study of shared clonotypes between healthy human individuals. The table came from immunoSEQ multiplex PCR; TCRdb's copy has only in-frame clones and leaves some out. The data show approximately 2,000,000 clones, around 93% seen once. The source material was naive CD8+ T cells from PBMCs. The receptors here all came from a man between 18 and 35 years old in good health. Some clones in this sample may be carry-over from other donors' samples. CDR3s include the opening cysteine and the closing phenylalanine or tryptophan. A D gene is named only where the DNA matches it firmly. Size values are once, few and many counts, or a class for expanded clones, and some rows have none.

cdr3_length: 13; v_call: TRBV27; j_call: TRBJ2-7; d_call: -; clone_size: -; cdr3_nt: TGTGCCAGCAGCACTAGCAGCATCTACGAGCAGTACTTC; cdr3_aa: CASSTSSIYEQYF
cdr3_length: 15; v_call: TRBV18; j_call: TRBJ2-7; d_call: -; clone_size: -; cdr3_nt: TGTGCCAGCTCATCCGACAGGACCACCTCCTACGAGCAGTACTTC; cdr3_aa: CASSSDRTTSYEQYF
cdr3_length: 15; v_call: TRBV5-8; j_call: TRBJ2-7; d_call: -; clone_size: once; cdr3_nt: TGTGCCAGCAGCTTGGCCGCGGGTTCCGGGTACGAGCAGTACTTC; cdr3_aa: CASSLAAGSGYEQYF
cdr3_length: 16; v_call: TRBV6-5; j_call: TRBJ2-1; d_call: -; clone_size: -; cdr3_nt: TGTGCCAGCAGTTACAACTTCCAAAGCTCCTACAATGAGCAGTTCTTC; cdr3_aa: CASSYNFQSSYNEQFF
cdr3_length: 16; v_call: TRBV29-1; j_call: TRBJ2-3; d_call: TRBD2; clone_size: -; cdr3_nt: TGCAGCGTTGTGGGACTAGCGGGAGAGATCGGAGATACGCAGTATTTT; cdr3_aa: CSVVGLAGEIGDTQYF
cdr3_length: 17; v_call: TRBV9; j_call: TRBJ1-2; d_call: -; clone_size: -; cdr3_nt: TGTGCCAGCAGCCCCCACCCCCCCGTACAGGACAACTATGGCTACACCTTC; cdr3_aa: CASSPHPPVQDNYGYTF
cdr3_length: 16; v_call: TRBV6-5; j_call: TRBJ2-7; d_call: -; clone_size: -; cdr3_nt: TGTGCCAGCAGTTACTCGAGGAAGGTGGGAGTCTACGAGCAGTACTTC; cdr3_aa: CASSYSRKVGVYEQYF
cdr3_length: 13; v_call: TRBV6-5; j_call: TRBJ2-7; d_call: TRBD1; clone_size: -; cdr3_nt: TGTGCCAGCACCCCGGACAGGCGCTACGAGCAGTACTTC; cdr3_aa: CASTPDRRYEQYF
cdr3_length: 14; v_call: TRBV25-1; j_call: TRBJ2-7; d_call: -; clone_size: -; cdr3_nt: TGTGCCAGCAGTGAAGCGGGGTTGTTTGTCGAGCAGTACTTC; cdr3_aa: CASSEAGLFVEQYF
cdr3_length: 14; v_call: TRBV28; j_call: TRBJ1-4; d_call: -; clone_size: -; cdr3_nt: TGTGCCAGCAGTTTTGGTCGTAGAAATGAAAAACTGTTTTTT; cdr3_aa: CASSFGRRNEKLFF
cdr3_length: 11; v_call: TRBV29-1; j_call: TRBJ2-2; d_call: -; clone_size: -; cdr3_nt: TGCAGCGTTTCTGGTGGTGGGGAGCTGTTTTTT; cdr3_aa: CSVSGGGELFF
cdr3_length: 15; v_call: TRBV4-1; j_call: TRBJ2-7; d_call: -; clone_size: -; cdr3_nt: TGCGCCAGCAGCCAAGATCCGGGCGGGGCCTACGAGCAGTACTTC; cdr3_aa: CASSQDPGGAYEQYF
cdr3_length: 14; v_call: TRBV27; j_call: TRBJ2-7; d_call: TRBD1; clone_size: -; cdr3_nt: TGTGCCAGTCACCGACAGGGATCTACCTACGAGCAGTACTTC; cdr3_aa: CASHRQGSTYEQYF
cdr3_length: 15; v_call: TRBV12-5; j_call: TRBJ1-1; d_call: -; clone_size: -; cdr3_nt: TGTGCTAGTGGTTTGGCGGGACACCTGAACACTGAAGCTTTCTTT; cdr3_aa: CASGLAGHLNTEAFF
cdr3_length: 14; v_call: TRBV29-1; j_call: TRBJ2-1; d_call: -; clone_size: once; cdr3_nt: TGCAGCGCCCGGTACGTGGCTAGTTACAATGAGCAGTTCTTC; cdr3_aa: CSARYVASYNEQFF
cdr3_length: 14; v_call: TRBV4-2; j_call: TRBJ1-5; d_call: TRBD1; clone_size: -; cdr3_nt: TGTGCCAGCAGCCGTTACAGGGGTAATCAGCCCCAGCATTTT; cdr3_aa: CASSRYRGNQPQHF
cdr3_length: 14; v_call: TRBV5-8; j_call: TRBJ1-1; d_call: -; clone_size: -; cdr3_nt: TGTGCCAGCAGCTTGCCGGGAGCGAACACTGAAGCTTTCTTT; cdr3_aa: CASSLPGANTEAFF
cdr3_length: 15; v_call: TRBV2; j_call: TRBJ2-7; d_call: TRBD1; clone_size: -; cdr3_nt: TGTGCCAGCAGTGAAGGGGACAGGATTACCTACGAGCAGTACTTC; cdr3_aa: CASSEGDRITYEQYF
cdr3_length: 16; v_call: TRBV7-9; j_call: TRBJ2-1; d_call: -; clone_size: -; cdr3_nt: TGTGCCAGCAGCACACTACTAGCAGAGAGAAACAATGAGCAGTTCTTC; cdr3_aa: CASSTLLAERNNEQFF
cdr3_length: 18; v_call: TRBV5-1; j_call: TRBJ2-5; d_call: TRBD1; clone_size: -; cdr3_nt: TGCGCCAGCAGCGGGTTTCTCTGGGACAGGGGCCCTCAAGAGACCCAGTACTTC; cdr3_aa: CASSGFLWDRGPQETQYF
cdr3_length: 15; v_call: TRBV14; j_call: TRBJ2-2; d_call: -; clone_size: few; cdr3_nt: TGTGCCAGCAGCCAAGGGGGCATGCCTGCCCGGGAGCTGTTTTTT; cdr3_aa: CASSQGGMPARELFF
cdr3_length: 14; v_call: TRBV9; j_call: TRBJ2-3; d_call: TRBD2; clone_size: -; cdr3_nt: TGTGCCAGCAGCGTAGAGGGGAGGGGAGATACGCAGTATTTT; cdr3_aa: CASSVEGRGDTQYF
cdr3_length: 15; v_call: TRBV18; j_call: TRBJ1-3; d_call: -; clone_size: -; cdr3_nt: TGTGCCAGCTCCCCAGGGGATCGCTCTGGAAACACCATATATTTT; cdr3_aa: CASSPGDRSGNTIYF
cdr3_length: 14; v_call: TRBV28; j_call: TRBJ2-7; d_call: TRBD1; clone_size: few; cdr3_nt: TGTGCCAGCAGTTTAATGGGACAGGCCTACGAGCAGTACTTC; cdr3_aa: CASSLMGQAYEQYF
cdr3_length: 15; v_call: TRBV27; j_call: TRBJ2-3; d_call: -; clone_size: once; cdr3_nt: TGTGCCGCCTCGCGAAGAGGTACCTCCTGGGATACGCAGTATTTT; cdr3_aa: CAASRRGTSWDTQYF
cdr3_length: 15; v_call: TRBV9; j_call: TRBJ1-1; d_call: TRBD1; clone_size: once; cdr3_nt: TGTGCCAGCAGCGGGAGGGGGACAGGGGGCACTGAAGCTTTCTTT; cdr3_aa: CASSGRGTGGTEAFF
cdr3_length: 16; v_call: TRBV4-3; j_call: TRBJ2-7; d_call: TRBD1; clone_size: -; cdr3_nt: TGCGCCAGCAGCCAGTGGACAGGGAGAACCTCCTACGAGCAGTACTTC; cdr3_aa: CASSQWTGRTSYEQYF
cdr3_length: 16; v_call: TRBV7-9; j_call: TRBJ2-2; d_call: TRBD2; clone_size: -; cdr3_nt: TGTGCCAGCGGGTTGGGACTAGCGGGAGAGGCCGGGGAGCTGTTTTTT; cdr3_aa: CASGLGLAGEAGELFF
cdr3_length: 16; v_call: TRBV7-7; j_call: TRBJ2-1; d_call: TRBD2; clone_size: -; cdr3_nt: TGTGCCAGCAGCCCTCGGACTAGCGGGAGGTGGAGTGAGCAGTTCTTC; cdr3_aa: CASSPRTSGRWSEQFF
cdr3_length: 12; v_call: TRBV29-1; j_call: TRBJ2-7; d_call: TRBD1; clone_size: -; cdr3_nt: TGCAGCGTTCACGGACAGGGCCACGAGCAGTACTTC; cdr3_aa: CSVHGQGHEQYF
cdr3_length: 14; v_call: TRBV27; j_call: TRBJ2-7; d_call: TRBD1; clone_size: -; cdr3_nt: TGTGCCAGCAGCCAGGGACAGACCCCCTACGAGCAGTACTTC; cdr3_aa: CASSQGQTPYEQYF
cdr3_length: 15; v_call: TRBV7-9; j_call: TRBJ2-3; d_call: -; clone_size: -; cdr3_nt: TGTGCCAGCAGCCCCAGAGTGCGGGCGCGAGATACGCAGTATTTT; cdr3_aa: CASSPRVRARDTQYF
cdr3_length: 16; v_call: TRBV5-6; j_call: TRBJ2-1; d_call: -; clone_size: -; cdr3_nt: TGTGCCAGCAGCTCCAGGCAGGATAGCTCCTACAATGAGCAGTTCTTC; cdr3_aa: CASSSRQDSSYNEQFF
cdr3_length: 11; v_call: TRBV27; j_call: TRBJ2-3; d_call: -; clone_size: -; cdr3_nt: TGTGCCAGCATCGGCGGAGATACGCAGTATTTT; cdr3_aa: CASIGGDTQYF
cdr3_length: 15; v_call: TRBV6-1; j_call: TRBJ1-1; d_call: -; clone_size: -; cdr3_nt: TGTGCCAGCAGTGAACAACGGGGGGCAATCACTGAAGCTTTCTTT; cdr3_aa: CASSEQRGAITEAFF
cdr3_length: 14; v_call: TRBV29-1; j_call: TRBJ1-5; d_call: TRBD1; clone_size: -; cdr3_nt: TGCAGCGTTCGGACAGGGGATATGAATCAGCCCCAGCATTTT; cdr3_aa: CSVRTGDMNQPQHF
cdr3_length: 15; v_call: TRBV6-5; j_call: TRBJ2-7; d_call: TRBD2; clone_size: few; cdr3_nt: TGTGCCAGCAGTTACGGGACTAGCGGCTCCTACGAGCAGTACTTC; cdr3_aa: CASSYGTSGSYEQYF
cdr3_length: 15; v_call: TRBV7-9; j_call: TRBJ2-2; d_call: -; clone_size: -; cdr3_nt: TGTGCCAGCAGCCCCCGCACAGGGAACACCGGGGAGCTGTTTTTT; cdr3_aa: CASSPRTGNTGELFF
cdr3_length: 15; v_call: TRBV2; j_call: TRBJ2-7; d_call: -; clone_size: -; cdr3_nt: TGTGCCAGCAGTGAAGCGTCGGGGGAATCCTACGAGCAGTACTTC; cdr3_aa: CASSEASGESYEQYF
cdr3_length: 15; v_call: TRBV15; j_call: TRBJ2-3; d_call: TRBD1; clone_size: -; cdr3_nt: TGTGCCACCAGCAGTCCAGGGGGCGCTACAGATACGCAGTATTTT; cdr3_aa: CATSSPGGATDTQYF
cdr3_length: 16; v_call: TRBV29-1; j_call: TRBJ2-7; d_call: TRBD2; clone_size: -; cdr3_nt: TGCAGCGTCCTGGGCGGGAGCGTAACTTGGGGCTACGAGCAGTACTTC; cdr3_aa: CSVLGGSVTWGYEQYF
cdr3_length: 13; v_call: TRBV2; j_call: TRBJ2-5; d_call: -; clone_size: -; cdr3_nt: TGTGCCAGCATTGGGCAGTTCCAAGAGACCCAGTACTTC; cdr3_aa: CASIGQFQETQYF
cdr3_length: 16; v_call: TRBV7-2; j_call: TRBJ1-1; d_call: -; clone_size: -; cdr3_nt: TGTGCCAGCAGCCGGAGCGCGGGACGGTTGAACACTGAAGCTTTCTTT; cdr3_aa: CASSRSAGRLNTEAFF
cdr3_length: 14; v_call: TRBV9; j_call: TRBJ2-7; d_call: -; clone_size: -; cdr3_nt: TGTGCCAGCAGCGCCCACCCAGAACGGTACGAGCAGTACTTC; cdr3_aa: CASSAHPERYEQYF
cdr3_length: 14; v_call: TRBV5-1; j_call: TRBJ2-1; d_call: -; clone_size: -; cdr3_nt: TGCGCCAGCAGCTTGGTAGGGACGTCCAATGAGCAGTTCTTC; cdr3_aa: CASSLVGTSNEQFF